The sequence of this T cell receptor (beta chain) was determined in a study of esophageal squamous cell carcinoma under preoperative chemotherapy. For the study at large: Both tumor-infiltrating lymphocytes and peripheral blood T cells had their TCR repertoires profiled.

This CDR3 has 16 residues. V lost 5 bases, J lost 16 bases, and 29 bases lay in between. Germline loops: CDR1 SGHTA, CDR2 FQGNSA. Comments on this clonotype: Its target is not known.

The time point: after preoperative PTX-NDP chemotherapy. TCRdb re-analysed the PCR reads in MiXCR, keeping a single row per CDR3 protein. The data contain tens of thousands of distinct CDR3 sequences, 40% to 65% of them singletons. Whole-study results and caveats: Tumor-infiltrating lymphocytes showed no significant post-chemotherapy TCR diversity increase, unlike peripheral T cells. Peripheral T cells migrating into the tumor appeared to partly supply post-treatment tumor-infiltrating lymphocytes. Paclitaxel-nedaplatin therapy caused immediate, substantial clonotype frequency changes.

This sequence joins TRBV7-2 and TRBJ2-2; TRBD2 might be the D (7 bases). This material was collected from a patient given preoperative chemotherapy. The origin of this receptor is a human donor with esophageal squamous cell carcinoma. The donor label of this sample is uncertain. Written as DNA, the CDR3 is TGTGCCAGCAGCGTCCTAGGGGGGGAAAGCACCGGTACGCAGTTTTTT. Protein product: CASSVLGGESTGTQFF.